These T cell receptor beta chains were read from a single sample in a study of T cell repertoires in cytomegalovirus infection. No antigen is known for these receptors. TCRdb called the reads again in MiXCR, with one record for every CDR3 protein. The sample consists of tens of thousands of distinct CDR3 sequences, over 15% of them appearing once. The source was CD8+ T cells from cultured PBMCs, collected from culture after CMV antigen stimulation. These receptors were taken from a human donor in good health (CMV status not recorded). Some clones in this sample may be carry-over from other donors' samples. Both conserved end residues are part of each CDR3.

v_call cdr3_aa
TRBV6-5 CASSPSGSTGELFF
TRBV19 CASSIVVTGNQPQHF
TRBV6-5 CASSHGGNQPQHF
TRBV7-3 CASSLPDTSNEQFF
TRBV5-1 CASSLGTGVYNEQFF
TRBV19 CASSPTSGRGEQYF
TRBV7-6 CASSLGIGANEQYF
TRBV7-6 CASSHDRETQYF
TRBV9 CASSTSGAIPSGANVLTF
TRBV4-1 CASSQGTREVETQYF
TRBV7-8 CASSLGGQLRSSYEQYF
TRBV9 CASSTGKGTAFF
TRBV7-2 CASQTGGKLFF
TRBV20-1 CSARDLDRVSQPQHF
TRBV27 CASSSPGTGVYEQYF
TRBV13 CASSFNMDHEQYF
TRBV7-2 CASSLEAGLAGGTAYNEQFF
TRBV7-3 CASSLVLAGGTGELFF
TRBV27 CASSLGATSGNEQFF
TRBV28 CASTTLPPAYEQYF
TRBV7-2 CASSLGGGAGNEQFF
TRBV4-1 CASSQGGTLGYNEQFF
TRBV19 CASSPRDSTYEAFF
TRBV6-2/TRBV6-3 CASSRLPRPNEQFF
TRBV6-1 CARYLQGTRYKETQYF
TRBV7-6 CASSYTSTDTQYF
TRBV6-2/TRBV6-3 CASSYSQQRGGGTQFF
TRBV12-3/TRBV12-4 CASSGPPRGPYEQYF
TRBV7-3 CASSRGQGNNEQFF
TRBV7-6 CASGGRGGAGTGELFF
TRBV12-3/TRBV12-4 CASREPYSNQPQHF
TRBV28 CASRATHTIYF
TRBV30 CAWIRQPNLQRRTDTQYF
TRBV7-8 CASSLGGQGHTGELFF
TRBV4-2 CASSQDRIGELFF
TRBV7-6 CASSPFGQEIYNSPLHF
TRBV4-3 CASSQGLGRGTGELFF
TRBV27 CASSFGLAGNEQFF
TRBV7-6 CASSQGHSLANQPQHF